This T cell receptor (beta chain) was identified during a study of T cell responses to AZD1222 COVID-19 vaccine. Germline-derived CDR1 and CDR2 are LNHDA and SQIVND (reference sequence). The CDR3 sequence is 15 residues long. The V segment lost 7 bases and the J segment 1 base; nucleotides outside the gene matches: 4. Only in-frame clones appear in the TCRdb table, and some are missing; sequencing was by immunoSEQ multiplex PCR. The profile covers about 150,000 clones, with around 85% appearing a single time and roughly 6.9% taken by the ten largest. The chain employs TRBV19 and TRBJ2-2, with TRBD2 matching over 9 bases. The sequence derives from an adult who had recovered from COVID-19. The material was peripheral blood, obtained after recovery from COVID-19. The CDR3 nucleotides read TGTGCCAGTACCCCGACTAGCGGGAACACCGGGGAGCTGTTTTTT. Translating it yields CASTPTSGNTGELFF.